Sequencing of this T cell receptor beta chain was carried out in a study of prognosis after radiotherapy for stage I lung cancer. Across the whole study: Patients received 3 to 5 SBRT fractions with a biologically effective dose of at least 100 Gy.

Two-round multiplex PCR amplified TCR beta CDR3 from genomic DNA. The first round of PCR was done with primers that matched each TRBV and TRBJ gene. MiXCR, run by TCRdb on the multiplex PCR reads, gives a single entry per CDR3 protein. The sample holds approximately 28,000 distinct CDR3 sequences; about 42% are singletons and the top ten take roughly 14%. The CDR3 runs 15 residues. Trimming pared 7 bases from V and 3 bases from J, leaving 16 bases between. Germline CDR1 LNHDA, CDR2 SQIVND (reference sequence). This clonotype was recorded at least ten times. The input for sequencing was PBMCs, taken before or after stereotactic body radiation therapy (not recorded which). This clonotype was obtained from a donor aged 50 or older with non-small cell lung cancer. This chain joins TRBV19 and TRBJ1-5, with D maybe TRBD1 (6 bases). CDR3 in DNA: TGTGCCAGTAACATCGGGGGGGGGCACAATCAGCCCCAGCATTTT. Its translation is CASNIGGGHNQPQHF. The full variable domain, with the rest looked up from reference TRBV19 and TRBJ1-5, is DGGITQSPKYLFRKEGQNVTLSCEQNLNHDAMYWYRQDPGQGLRLIYYSQIVNDFQKGDIAEGYSVSREKKESFPLTVTSAQKNPTAFYLCASNIGGGHNQPQHFGDGTRLSIL.